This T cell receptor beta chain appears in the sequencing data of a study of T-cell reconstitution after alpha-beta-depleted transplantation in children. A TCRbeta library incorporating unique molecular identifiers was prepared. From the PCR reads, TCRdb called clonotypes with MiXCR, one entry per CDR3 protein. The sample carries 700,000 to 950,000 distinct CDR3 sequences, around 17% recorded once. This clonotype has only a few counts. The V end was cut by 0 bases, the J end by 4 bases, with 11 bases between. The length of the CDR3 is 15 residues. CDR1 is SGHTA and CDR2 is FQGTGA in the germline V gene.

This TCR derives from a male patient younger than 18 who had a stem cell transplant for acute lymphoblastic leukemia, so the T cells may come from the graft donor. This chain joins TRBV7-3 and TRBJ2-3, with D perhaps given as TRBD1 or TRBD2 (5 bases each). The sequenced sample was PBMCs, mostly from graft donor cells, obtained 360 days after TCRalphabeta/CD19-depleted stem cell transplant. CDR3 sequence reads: CASSLTPGSPDTQYF. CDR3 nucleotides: TGTGCCAGCAGCTTAACGCCAGGGAGCCCAGATACGCAGTATTTT.